The sequence of this TCR beta chain was determined in a study of cytomegalovirus exposure and HLA in healthy donors. On the study more broadly: It was reported in a later analysis that the approximately 110 validation repertoires used the same platform as the roughly 670 first-cohort repertoires.

Note on this clone: The antigen is not known.

Study conclusions and caveats: For most TCR sequences rarity was the rule, although some public TCRs occurred in many donors. Reports showed the classifier diagnosing cytomegalovirus status with high specificity and sensitivity.

Generated by immunoSEQ multiplex PCR, the TCRdb table keeps only in-frame clones and is missing some. The sample holds about 150,000 clones; roughly 90% are singletons and the top ten take more than 20%. Germline CDR1 MDHEN, CDR2 SYDVKM. Trimming pared 3 bases from V and 2 bases from J, leaving 8 bases between. The CDR3 is made up of 14 amino acids. The source is a young man in good health and CMV-seropositive. The chain recombines TRBV28 with TRBJ2-1; D is perhaps TRBD2 (5 bases). Source material: PBMCs. CDR3 bases: TGTGCCAGCAGTTTCGGGCGGGCCTACAATGAGCAGTTCTTC. Amino acid sequence: CASSFGRAYNEQFF.